This T cell receptor (beta chain) originates from a study of breast tumors, draining lymph nodes, adjacent tissues. The CDR3 is 12 residues long. The V gene lost 3 bases and the J gene lost 3 bases, with 4 bases spanning the gap. The germline CDR1 and CDR2 sequences are SEHNR and FQNEAQ (reference sequence). Study observations and caveats: Tumor and nontumor repertoires were significantly more similar in luminal-like than in basal-like breast cancer. Tumor TCR diversity was below lymph nodes but above nontumor tissue. The data were judged consistent with most tumor T cells coming from lymph node and expanding in tumor.

The lymph nodes were axillary draining lymph nodes from breast cancer patients. This clonotype was seen ten or more times. As yet, its antigen is unknown. TCRdb re-called the multiplex PCR reads through MiXCR, storing one row per CDR3 protein. In the table there are 150,000 to 200,000 distinct CDR3 sequences, roughly 31% of which are singletons. The sequenced sample consisted of axillary lymph node tissue. The TCR comes from a female donor with breast cancer. Some clones in this sample may be carry-over from other donors' samples. This chain links TRBV7-9 with TRBJ2-3, with D hard to call. CDR3 amino acids: CASSFVTDTQYF. CDR3 nucleotide sequence: TGTGCCAGCAGCTTTGTAACAGATACGCAGTATTTT. Filled out from reference TRBV7-9 and TRBJ2-3, the complete variable domain reads DTGVSQNPRHKITKRGQNVTFRCDPISEHNRLYWYRQTLGQGPEFLTYFQNEAQLEKSRLLSDRFSAERPKGSFSTLEIQRTEQGDSAMYLCASSFVTDTQYFGPGTRLTVL.